These T cell receptor beta chains were read from a single sample in a study of cytomegalovirus exposure and HLA in healthy donors. Only in-frame clones appear in the TCRdb table, and some are missing; sequencing was by immunoSEQ multiplex PCR. This sample has a few hundred thousand clones, with around 83% found just once. The sequencing input was PBMCs. The receptors stem from a girl aged 5-17 years in good health and CMV-seronegative. Each CDR3 is given with its conserved first and last residue. Each record gives: CDR3 DNA, CDR3 protein, D gene, V gene, J gene, clone size. D genes are given only for firm matches. Only some rows state a clone size, as once, few, many or a class for expanded clones.

TGTGCCAGCAGCTTATACTCGTACCTCGAGCAGTACTTC	CASSLYSYLEQYF	-	TRBV7-8	TRBJ2-7	-
TGTGCCTGGACTACTAAGGGGGCGCGGGAAGCTTTCTTT	CAWTTKGAREAFF	TRBD1	TRBV30	TRBJ1-1	-
TGTGCCAGCAGCTTAGATCCCAGGGGGCTTCGAGGCTACACCTTC	CASSLDPRGLRGYTF	TRBD1	TRBV11-2	TRBJ1-2	-
TGCGCCAGCAGCCAAGGACAGTTTGACTATGGCTACACCTTC	CASSQGQFDYGYTF	-	TRBV4-1	TRBJ1-2	-
TGTGCCAGAAGCTTGCCCCAAATAGGGGCGGGGCTGCTTGAACCAGATACGCAGTATTTT	CARSLPQIGAGLLEPDTQYF	-	TRBV5-3	TRBJ2-3	-
TGTGCCAGCAGCTTGGTCTCTGGGGCAGGCTCACCCCTCCACTTT	CASSLVSGAGSPLHF	-	TRBV5-6	TRBJ1-6	few
TGTGCCAGCAGCTCCAAGCGGGGGGGCCAAGAGACCCAGTACTTC	CASSSKRGGQETQYF	TRBD2	TRBV7-2	TRBJ2-5	-
TGTGCCAGCAGCGCAGCCAAGTACAGGGGAACCTGGAACTATGGCTACACCTTC	CASSAAKYRGTWNYGYTF	TRBD1	TRBV9	TRBJ1-2	-
TGTGCCAGTAGTATGAACTTGGTGACAGATACGCAGTATTTT	CASSMNLVTDTQYF	-	TRBV19	TRBJ2-3	-
TGTGCCAGCAGCCTACAGTACGAGCAGTACTTC	CASSLQYEQYF	-	TRBV4-2	TRBJ2-7	-
TGTGCCAGCAGCTTCCGGGACAGGGAGAATTCACCCCTCCACTTT	CASSFRDRENSPLHF	TRBD1	TRBV7-6	TRBJ1-6	-
TGCAGTGCTCCCTCGAGGAGGCAGTTCTTC	CSAPSRRQFF	-	TRBV20-1	TRBJ2-1	-
TGTGCCAGCAGTCCCACTGTACAGATTGAAGCTTTCTTT	CASSPTVQIEAFF	-	TRBV28	TRBJ1-1	-
TGCGCCAAAACCGCTAAATCATACTCTGGAAACACCATATATTTT	CAKTAKSYSGNTIYF	-	TRBV5-1	TRBJ1-3	-
TGCGCCAGCAGCTTGGTCCTGGGGGCGCAAGATACGCAGTATTTT	CASSLVLGAQDTQYF	-	TRBV5-1	TRBJ2-3	-
TGCGCCAGCAGCCAAGACTTGGGCTCGACTTCACCCCTCCACTTT	CASSQDLGSTSPLHF	-	TRBV4-3	TRBJ1-6	-
TGTGCCAGCAGCAAGAACGATTTTTTTCCAGCGGAGTACTTC	CASSKNDFFPAEYF	-	TRBV7-9	TRBJ2-7	-
TGTGCCAGCAGTTACAACCGGGATAGGTACGAGCAGTACTTC	CASSYNRDRYEQYF	-	TRBV6-6	TRBJ2-7	-
TGTGCCAGCAGTGAATTCGCGGGGACGTACACAGATACGCAGTATTTT	CASSEFAGTYTDTQYF	-	TRBV6-1	TRBJ2-3	-
TGTGCCAGCAGCTCCCACGGGGGGTACGAGCAGTACTTC	CASSSHGGYEQYF	TRBD2	TRBV5-4	TRBJ2-7	-
TGTGCCAGCTCACCGACAGGGATTAATCAGCCCCAGCATTTT	CASSPTGINQPQHF	TRBD1	TRBV18	TRBJ1-5	-
TGTGCCAGCACCTACCGACTCCTTCACAGGGGAGAATCAACCGGGGAGCTGTTTTTT	CASTYRLLHRGESTGELFF	TRBD1	TRBV27	TRBJ2-2	-
TGTGCCAGCAGCCAAGTGAGGGTTACTGGGGCCAACGTCCTGACTTTC	CASSQVRVTGANVLTF	-	TRBV14	TRBJ2-6	once
TGTGCCAGCAGTTCCTCTCAGACTGTCCGGGGGGAGACCCAGTACTTC	CASSSSQTVRGETQYF	-	TRBV27	TRBJ2-5	-
TGTGCCAGCAGCTTTAACCTAGGCTCCTACGAGCAGTACTTC	CASSFNLGSYEQYF	-	TRBV11-2	TRBJ2-7	-
TGTGCCAGCAGTGTACTGACAGGGAACACTGAAGCTTTCTTT	CASSVLTGNTEAFF	-	TRBV2	TRBJ1-1	few
TGTGCCAGCTCACCCGGACAGGGGTGGAATCAGCCCCAGCATTTT	CASSPGQGWNQPQHF	TRBD1	TRBV18	TRBJ1-5	-
TGTGCCAGCAGTCTCAGGGTTTGGGAGACCCAGTACTTC	CASSLRVWETQYF	-	TRBV6-6	TRBJ2-5	once
TGTGCCAGCAGCCCCTCCAATAACAGGGGACGCGAGCAGTACTTC	CASSPSNNRGREQYF	TRBD1	TRBV4-2	TRBJ2-7	-
TGTGCCTGGAGTAGGGGGACGGCTTATGGCTACACCTTC	CAWSRGTAYGYTF	-	TRBV30	TRBJ1-2	-
TGTGCCAGCAGCCTCGATGACAGGGACTACACTGAAGCTTTCTTT	CASSLDDRDYTEAFF	TRBD1	TRBV5-4	TRBJ1-1	-
TGTGCCAGCAGGACCGGGACAGAGAACACTGAAGCTTTCTTT	CASRTGTENTEAFF	TRBD1	TRBV6-6	TRBJ1-1	-
TGTGCCAGCAGTCCCGGGACAGGGGAGTATGGCTACACCTTC	CASSPGTGEYGYTF	TRBD1	TRBV28	TRBJ1-2	-
TGTGCCAGCAGCCAAGGTGGGGCAGGGGCCAATGGCTACACCTTC	CASSQGGAGANGYTF	-	TRBV14	TRBJ1-2	-
TGTGCCAGCAGTCAGGGACAGGGATTCTACAATGAGCAGTTCTTC	CASSQGQGFYNEQFF	TRBD1	TRBV27	TRBJ2-1	-
TGTGCCAGCAGCTCTCGAACAGGGGGCTCGGGTGGGGCCAACGTCCTGACTTTC	CASSSRTGGSGGANVLTF	TRBD1	TRBV7-3	TRBJ2-6	-
TGTGCCAGCAGCACTAGCGGGGGTTACGAGCAGTACTTC	CASSTSGGYEQYF	TRBD2	TRBV7-2	TRBJ2-7	once
TGTGCCAGCAGCTTAGGGGAGGGGAACACTGAAGCTTTCTTT	CASSLGEGNTEAFF	-	TRBV7-6	TRBJ1-1	-
TGTGCCAGCACTCCGGGAACAACGGACGGTACCATATATTTT	CASTPGTTDGTIYF	-	TRBV6-1	TRBJ1-3	-
TGTGCCAGCAGCGGTGGTACAGGGCCCGATCAGCCCCAGCATTTT	CASSGGTGPDQPQHF	-	TRBV9	TRBJ1-5	-
TGTGCCAGCAGTTTCACAGGGTTTGGCTACACCTTC	CASSFTGFGYTF	-	TRBV28	TRBJ1-2	-
TGTGCCAGCAGCTCCAAGGGGGGCTACACCTTC	CASSSKGGYTF	-	TRBV9	TRBJ1-2	-
TGTGCCAGCAGTAATATAGGCCACGTGCAGGAAGGGAGGGAGACCCAGTACTTC	CASSNIGHVQEGRETQYF	-	TRBV6-9	TRBJ2-5	-
TGTGCCAGCAGCAGAAGACAGGGACGGAATTCACCCCTCCACTTT	CASSRRQGRNSPLHF	TRBD1	TRBV5-6	TRBJ1-6	-
TGTGCCAGCAGTGAGTTGGGACAGGGTGGTAACACTGAAGCTTTCTTT	CASSELGQGGNTEAFF	TRBD1	TRBV6-1	TRBJ1-1	-
TGTGCCAGCAGCGCTGGACAGGGCCCCTACGAGCAGTACTTC	CASSAGQGPYEQYF	TRBD1	TRBV9	TRBJ2-7	-
TGTGCCAGCAGTTTGCCGACAGGGTCGCTGCGCAATGAGCAGTTCTTC	CASSLPTGSLRNEQFF	TRBD1	TRBV27	TRBJ2-1	once
TGTGCCAGCAGCACGACAGGGTGGAACACTGAAGCTTTCTTT	CASSTTGWNTEAFF	TRBD1	TRBV7-9	TRBJ1-1	-
TGCGCCAGCAGCCAAGCTAGCGGGGGGGGCACAGATACGCAGTATTTT	CASSQASGGGTDTQYF	TRBD2	TRBV4-1	TRBJ2-3	-
TGTGCCATCTTAGGGGGCCCAAACTATGGCTACACCTTC	CAILGGPNYGYTF	TRBD1	TRBV28	TRBJ1-2	-
TGTGCCAGCAGCGGGACTAGCGGGGGCCTGGCGAACACCGGGGAGCTGTTTTTT	CASSGTSGGLANTGELFF	TRBD2	TRBV7-3	TRBJ2-2	once
TGTGCCAGCAGCTTAGGACCCCGGGGAGGAGAAGCGAAGACTGAAGCTTTCTTT	CASSLGPRGGEAKTEAFF	-	TRBV7-6	TRBJ1-1	-
TGTGCCAGCAGCGACATTGTGCAGTACTTC	CASSDIVQYF	-	TRBV28	TRBJ2-7	once
TGTGCCAGCAGTTTATTCCCCATTAACTATGGCTACACCTTC	CASSLFPINYGYTF	-	TRBV28	TRBJ1-2	-
TGTGCCAGCAGTGAATATAAGGGGGCAAACACTGAAGCTTTCTTT	CASSEYKGANTEAFF	TRBD1	TRBV25-1	TRBJ1-1	-
TGTGCCAGCAGTTCGCGCCCAGATACGCAGTATTTT	CASSSRPDTQYF	-	TRBV28	TRBJ2-3	-
TGTGCCAGCAGGGGACAGGGTCACGAGCAGTACTTC	CASRGQGHEQYF	TRBD1	TRBV2	TRBJ2-7	-
TGTGCCAGCAGCCCGAGGACAGATGGCTACACCTTC	CASSPRTDGYTF	-	TRBV7-2	TRBJ1-2	-
TGCGCCAGCAGCCAAGATCCAACTACAAATCAGCCCCAGCATTTT	CASSQDPTTNQPQHF	-	TRBV4-1	TRBJ1-5	-
TGCGCCAGCAGCCAAGATCGTCTAGCGGGAGATCCCTCCTACGAGCAGTACTTC	CASSQDRLAGDPSYEQYF	TRBD2	TRBV4-1	TRBJ2-7	few